The rows below give T cell receptor beta chains drawn from one sample of a study of CD8 T cells in Susac syndrome. TCRdb reprocessed the immunoSEQ multiplex PCR reads via MiXCR and lists one record per CDR3 protein. The sample yields fewer than 150,000 distinct CDR3 sequences, more than 75% seen once. Sequenced input: CD8+ T cells from PBMCs. These receptor sequences come from a human donor with multiple sclerosis. Both conserved end residues are trimmed from each CDR3. Fields, in order: V gene, J gene, CDR3 protein.

TRBV2,TRBJ1-1,ASSVTEAF
TRBV7-9,TRBJ2-3,ASSRLAGVSTDTQY
TRBV13,TRBJ2-7,ASRGSYEQY
TRBV24-1,TRBJ2-7,ATSDPPSYEQY
TRBV18,TRBJ2-1,ASSPRREQF
TRBV30,TRBJ2-3,AWRTRDYTQY
TRBV4-3,TRBJ1-1,ASSQEGGTEAF
TRBV24-1,TRBJ2-2,ATSDHDREGTGELF
TRBV6-2/TRBV6-3,TRBJ1-2,ASRYPTEHGYT
TRBV14,TRBJ1-1,ASSQFGNTEAF
TRBV2,TRBJ1-1,ASSRATGTEAF
TRBV27,TRBJ2-7,ASREWDSSSYEQY
TRBV29-1,TRBJ2-7,SVLTGGFEQY
TRBV19,TRBJ2-7,ASSISQAYEQY
TRBV29-1,TRBJ2-6,SVTGGQGSGANVLT
TRBV12-3/TRBV12-4,TRBJ1-1,ASRKTGLVEAF
TRBV6-1,TRBJ1-5,ASSSPGQGNQPQH
TRBV27,TRBJ1-2,ASRDSANYGYT
TRBV6-1,TRBJ1-5,ASSAGGAEQPQH
TRBV4-1,TRBJ1-1,ASSPLGQGWTEAF
TRBV11-2,TRBJ1-5,ASSLRADQPQH
TRBV6-1,TRBJ2-1,ASSPTRTSGNNEQF
TRBV29-1,TRBJ2-7,SVGADGEQY